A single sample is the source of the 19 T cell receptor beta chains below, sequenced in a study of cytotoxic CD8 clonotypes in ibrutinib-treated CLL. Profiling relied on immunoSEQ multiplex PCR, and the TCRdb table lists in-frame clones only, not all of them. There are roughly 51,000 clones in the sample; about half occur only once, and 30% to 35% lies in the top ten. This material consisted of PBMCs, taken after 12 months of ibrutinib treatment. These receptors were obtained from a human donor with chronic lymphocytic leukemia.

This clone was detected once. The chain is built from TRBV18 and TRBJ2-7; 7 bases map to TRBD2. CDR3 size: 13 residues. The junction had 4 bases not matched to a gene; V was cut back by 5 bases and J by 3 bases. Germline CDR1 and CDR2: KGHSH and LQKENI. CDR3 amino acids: CASSSGGSYEQYF. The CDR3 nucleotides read TGTGCCAGCTCATCGGGCGGGAGCTACGAGCAGTACTTC. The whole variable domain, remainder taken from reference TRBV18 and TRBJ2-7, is NAGVMQNPRHLVRRRGQEARLRCSPMKGHSHVYWYRQLPEEGLKFMVYLQKENIIDESGMPKERFSAEFPKEGPSILRIQQVVRGDSAAYFCASSSGGSYEQYFGPGTRLTVT.

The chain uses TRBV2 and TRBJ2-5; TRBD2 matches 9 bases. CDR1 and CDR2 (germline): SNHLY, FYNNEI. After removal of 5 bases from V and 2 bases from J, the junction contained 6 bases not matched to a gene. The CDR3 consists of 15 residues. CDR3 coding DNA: TGTGCCAGCAGTTCGGGCGGGAGGGATCAAGAGACCCAGTACTTC. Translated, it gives CASSSGGRDQETQYF.

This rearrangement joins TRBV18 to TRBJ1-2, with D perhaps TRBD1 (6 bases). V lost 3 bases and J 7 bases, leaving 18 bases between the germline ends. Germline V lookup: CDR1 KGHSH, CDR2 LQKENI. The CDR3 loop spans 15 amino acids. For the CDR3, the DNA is TGTGCCAGCTCACCTGGACAGACCCTGGGGAGTGGCTACACCTTC. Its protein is CASSPGQTLGSGYTF.

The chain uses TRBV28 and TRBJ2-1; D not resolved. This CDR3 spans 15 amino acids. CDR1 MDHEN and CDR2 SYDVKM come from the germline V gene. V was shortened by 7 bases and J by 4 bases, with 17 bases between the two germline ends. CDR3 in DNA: TGTGCCAGCACTTTGGACGGCCAGGTATACAATGAGCAGTTCTTC. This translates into CASTLDGQVYNEQFF.

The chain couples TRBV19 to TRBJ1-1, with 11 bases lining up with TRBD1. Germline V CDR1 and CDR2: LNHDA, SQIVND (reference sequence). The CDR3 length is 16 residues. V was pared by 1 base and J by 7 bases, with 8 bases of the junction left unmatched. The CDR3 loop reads CASSIAFWTGGGEAFF. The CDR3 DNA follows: TGTGCCAGTAGTATAGCTTTTTGGACAGGGGGCGGTGAAGCTTTCTTT.

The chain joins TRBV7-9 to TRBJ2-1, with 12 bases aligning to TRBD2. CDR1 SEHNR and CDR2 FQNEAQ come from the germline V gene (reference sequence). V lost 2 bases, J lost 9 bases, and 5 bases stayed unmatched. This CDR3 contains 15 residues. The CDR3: CASSLLAGGPVEQFF. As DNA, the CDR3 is TGTGCCAGCAGCTTACTAGCGGGAGGGCCCGTTGAGCAGTTCTTC.

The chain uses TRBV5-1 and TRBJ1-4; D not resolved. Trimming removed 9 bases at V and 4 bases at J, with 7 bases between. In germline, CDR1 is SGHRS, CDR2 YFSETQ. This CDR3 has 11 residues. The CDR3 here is CATRLNEKLFF. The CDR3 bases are TGCGCCACCCGACTTAATGAAAAACTGTTTTTT.

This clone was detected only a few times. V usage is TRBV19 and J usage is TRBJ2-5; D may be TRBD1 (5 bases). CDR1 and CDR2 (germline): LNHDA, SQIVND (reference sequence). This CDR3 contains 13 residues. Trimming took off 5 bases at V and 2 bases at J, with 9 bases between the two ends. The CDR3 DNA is TGTGCCAGTAGTTGGGGCCTACAAGAGACCCAGTACTTC. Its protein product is CASSWGLQETQYF.

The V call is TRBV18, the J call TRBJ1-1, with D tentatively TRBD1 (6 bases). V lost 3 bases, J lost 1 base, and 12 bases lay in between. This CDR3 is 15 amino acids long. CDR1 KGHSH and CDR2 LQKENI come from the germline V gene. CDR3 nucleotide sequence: TGTGCCAGCTCACCTTCAGACAGGACGAACACTGAAGCTTTCTTT. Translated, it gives CASSPSDRTNTEAFF.

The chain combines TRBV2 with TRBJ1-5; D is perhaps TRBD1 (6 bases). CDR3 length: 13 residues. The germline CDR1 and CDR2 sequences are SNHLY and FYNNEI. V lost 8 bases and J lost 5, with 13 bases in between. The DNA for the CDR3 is TGTGCCAGCTCGGACAGTTATTATCAGCCCCAGCATTTT. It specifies CASSDSYYQPQHF.

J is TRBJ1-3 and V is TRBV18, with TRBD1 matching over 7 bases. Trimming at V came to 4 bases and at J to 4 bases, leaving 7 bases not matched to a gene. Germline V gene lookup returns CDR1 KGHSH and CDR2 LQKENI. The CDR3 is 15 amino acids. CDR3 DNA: TGTGCCAGCTCACTCTCAGGGGGATCAGGAAACACCATATATTTT. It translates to CASSLSGGSGNTIYF. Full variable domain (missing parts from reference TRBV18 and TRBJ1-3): NAGVMQNPRHLVRRRGQEARLRCSPMKGHSHVYWYRQLPEEGLKFMVYLQKENIIDESGMPKERFSAEFPKEGPSILRIQQVVRGDSAAYFCASSLSGGSGNTIYFGEGSWLTVV.

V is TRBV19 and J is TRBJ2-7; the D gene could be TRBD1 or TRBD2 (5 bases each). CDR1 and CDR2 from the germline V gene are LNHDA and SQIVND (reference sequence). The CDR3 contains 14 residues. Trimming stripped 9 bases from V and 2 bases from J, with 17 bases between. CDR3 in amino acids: CASSAPGPAYEQYF. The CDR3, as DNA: TGTGCCAGCTCTGCACCGGGACCCGCCTACGAGCAGTACTTC.

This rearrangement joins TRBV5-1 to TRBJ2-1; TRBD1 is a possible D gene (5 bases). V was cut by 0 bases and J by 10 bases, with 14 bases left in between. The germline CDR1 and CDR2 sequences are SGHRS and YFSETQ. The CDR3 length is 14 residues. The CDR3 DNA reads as TGCGCCAGCAGCTTGGCCCAAGGGGTAGGGGAGCAGTTCTTC. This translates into CASSLAQGVGEQFF.

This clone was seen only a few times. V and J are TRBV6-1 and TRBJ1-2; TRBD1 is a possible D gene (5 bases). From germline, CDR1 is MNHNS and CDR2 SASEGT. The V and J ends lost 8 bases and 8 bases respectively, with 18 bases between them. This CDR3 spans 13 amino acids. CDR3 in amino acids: CASGDQWMRGYTF. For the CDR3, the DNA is TGTGCCAGCGGGGACCAGTGGATGAGGGGCTACACCTTC.

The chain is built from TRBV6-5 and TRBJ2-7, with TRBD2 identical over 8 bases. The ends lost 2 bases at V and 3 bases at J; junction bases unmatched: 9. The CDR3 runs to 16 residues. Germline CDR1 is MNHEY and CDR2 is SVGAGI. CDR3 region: CASSYTTGTRGYEQYF. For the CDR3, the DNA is TGTGCCAGCAGTTACACAACCGGGACTAGGGGCTACGAGCAGTACTTC.

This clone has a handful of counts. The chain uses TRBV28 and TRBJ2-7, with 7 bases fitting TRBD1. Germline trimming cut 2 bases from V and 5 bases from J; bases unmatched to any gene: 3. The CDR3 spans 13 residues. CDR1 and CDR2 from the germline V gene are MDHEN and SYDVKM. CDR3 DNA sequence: TGTGCCAGCAGTTTACAGGGGGTCAACGAGCAGTACTTC. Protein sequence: CASSLQGVNEQYF.

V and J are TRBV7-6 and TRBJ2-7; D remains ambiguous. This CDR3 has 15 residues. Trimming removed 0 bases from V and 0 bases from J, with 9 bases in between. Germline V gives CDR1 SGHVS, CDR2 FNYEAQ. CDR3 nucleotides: TGTGCCAGCAGCTTAGCAGCCACAGTCTCCTACGAGCAGTACTTC. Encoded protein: CASSLAATVSYEQYF.

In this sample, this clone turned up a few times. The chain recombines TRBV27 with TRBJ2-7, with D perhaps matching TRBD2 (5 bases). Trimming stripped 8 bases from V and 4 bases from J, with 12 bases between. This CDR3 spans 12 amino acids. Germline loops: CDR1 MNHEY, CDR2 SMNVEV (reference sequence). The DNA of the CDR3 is TGTGCCAGCCGTGACTACAGATACGAGCAGTACTTC. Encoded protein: CASRDYRYEQYF.

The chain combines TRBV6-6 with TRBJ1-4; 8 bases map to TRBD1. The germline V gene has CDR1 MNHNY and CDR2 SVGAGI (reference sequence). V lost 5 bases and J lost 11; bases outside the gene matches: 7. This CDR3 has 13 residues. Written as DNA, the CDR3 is TGTGCCAGCAGTAACCTACAGGGGGATAAACTGTTTTTT. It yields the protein CASSNLQGDKLFF.